The subject of this entry is one T cell receptor (beta chain). V lost 3 bases to trimming and J lost 8 bases, with 13 bases between them. The CDR3 is 13 residues long. This entry comes from a study of blood T cell repertoires in COVID-19. In the study overall: The origin of the acute and convalescent COVID-19 samples was the United States, Italy and Spain. Sample material is recorded as cDNA or gDNA derived from T cells, B-cell-depleted T cells, or PBMCs.

Libraries were prepared by immunoSEQ multiplex PCR; TCRdb keeps only in-frame clonotypes and omits some of them. The sample holds roughly 330,000 clones, around 80% seen once. This chain uses TRBV12-3 or TRBV12-4 with TRBJ1-2; no clear D. The clonotype comes from a woman aged 45-65 years with acute or convalescent COVID-19. The sample taken for sequencing was peripheral blood. CDR3 in DNA: TGTGCCAGCAGTTTTGGGCCATTGTTCGGCTACACCTTC. Translated, it gives CASSFGPLFGYTF.